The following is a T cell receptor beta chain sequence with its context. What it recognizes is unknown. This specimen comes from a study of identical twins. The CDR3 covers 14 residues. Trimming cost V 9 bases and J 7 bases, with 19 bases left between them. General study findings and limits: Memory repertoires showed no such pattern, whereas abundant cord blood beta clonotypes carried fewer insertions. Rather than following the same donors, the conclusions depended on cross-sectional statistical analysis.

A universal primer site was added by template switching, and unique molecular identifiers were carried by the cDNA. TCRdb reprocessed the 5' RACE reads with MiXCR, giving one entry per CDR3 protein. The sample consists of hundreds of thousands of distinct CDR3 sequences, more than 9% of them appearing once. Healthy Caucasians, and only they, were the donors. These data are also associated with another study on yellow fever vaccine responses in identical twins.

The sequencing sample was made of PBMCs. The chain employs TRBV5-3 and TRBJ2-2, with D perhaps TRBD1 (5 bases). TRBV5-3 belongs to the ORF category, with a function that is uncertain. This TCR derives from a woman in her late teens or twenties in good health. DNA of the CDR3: TGTGCCATCGGACCCAGGACACTCTTCGGGGAGCTGTTTTTT. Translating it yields CAIGPRTLFGELFF.